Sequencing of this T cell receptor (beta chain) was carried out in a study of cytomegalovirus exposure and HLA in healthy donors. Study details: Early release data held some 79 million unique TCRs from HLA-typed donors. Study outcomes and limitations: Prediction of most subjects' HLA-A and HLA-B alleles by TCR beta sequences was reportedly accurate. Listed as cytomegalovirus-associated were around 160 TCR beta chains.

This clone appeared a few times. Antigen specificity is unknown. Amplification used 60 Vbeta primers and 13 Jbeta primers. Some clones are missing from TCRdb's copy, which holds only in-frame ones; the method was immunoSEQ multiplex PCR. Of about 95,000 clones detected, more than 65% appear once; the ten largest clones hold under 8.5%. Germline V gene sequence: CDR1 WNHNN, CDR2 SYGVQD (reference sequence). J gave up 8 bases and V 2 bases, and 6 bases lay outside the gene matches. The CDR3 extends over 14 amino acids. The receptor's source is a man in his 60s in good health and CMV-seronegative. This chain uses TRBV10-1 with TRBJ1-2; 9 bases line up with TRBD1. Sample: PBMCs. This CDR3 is CASSETRDREGYTF. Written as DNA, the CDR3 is TGCGCCAGCAGTGAGACCCGGGACAGGGAAGGCTACACCTTC.